One T cell receptor beta chain is described in this entry. The sample belongs to a study of blood T cell repertoires in COVID-19. Background on the study: Acute and convalescent COVID-19 samples came from the United States, Italy and Spain.

Data came from immunoSEQ multiplex PCR; TCRdb stores just in-frame clones and leaves some out. Of about 480,000 clones detected, 70% to 90% appear once; the ten largest clones hold around 1.8%. Study members were between roughly 18 and 100 years old and lived in over 20 US regions. The CDR3 extends over 15 amino acids. Germline CDR1 and CDR2: SGDLS and YYNGEE. Trimming took 3 bases from V and 1 from J, leaving 12 bases between them. The rearrangement uses TRBV9 and TRBJ2-3; TRBD2 is a possible D gene (6 bases). The sequenced sample was PBMCs or T cells enriched from blood (not recorded which). The sequence was collected from a woman aged 18 to 35 with acute COVID-19. The CDR3 nucleotides read TGTGCCAGCAGCGACCCTAGCGCAGGCACAGATACGCAGTATTTT. Residues: CASSDPSAGTDTQYF.